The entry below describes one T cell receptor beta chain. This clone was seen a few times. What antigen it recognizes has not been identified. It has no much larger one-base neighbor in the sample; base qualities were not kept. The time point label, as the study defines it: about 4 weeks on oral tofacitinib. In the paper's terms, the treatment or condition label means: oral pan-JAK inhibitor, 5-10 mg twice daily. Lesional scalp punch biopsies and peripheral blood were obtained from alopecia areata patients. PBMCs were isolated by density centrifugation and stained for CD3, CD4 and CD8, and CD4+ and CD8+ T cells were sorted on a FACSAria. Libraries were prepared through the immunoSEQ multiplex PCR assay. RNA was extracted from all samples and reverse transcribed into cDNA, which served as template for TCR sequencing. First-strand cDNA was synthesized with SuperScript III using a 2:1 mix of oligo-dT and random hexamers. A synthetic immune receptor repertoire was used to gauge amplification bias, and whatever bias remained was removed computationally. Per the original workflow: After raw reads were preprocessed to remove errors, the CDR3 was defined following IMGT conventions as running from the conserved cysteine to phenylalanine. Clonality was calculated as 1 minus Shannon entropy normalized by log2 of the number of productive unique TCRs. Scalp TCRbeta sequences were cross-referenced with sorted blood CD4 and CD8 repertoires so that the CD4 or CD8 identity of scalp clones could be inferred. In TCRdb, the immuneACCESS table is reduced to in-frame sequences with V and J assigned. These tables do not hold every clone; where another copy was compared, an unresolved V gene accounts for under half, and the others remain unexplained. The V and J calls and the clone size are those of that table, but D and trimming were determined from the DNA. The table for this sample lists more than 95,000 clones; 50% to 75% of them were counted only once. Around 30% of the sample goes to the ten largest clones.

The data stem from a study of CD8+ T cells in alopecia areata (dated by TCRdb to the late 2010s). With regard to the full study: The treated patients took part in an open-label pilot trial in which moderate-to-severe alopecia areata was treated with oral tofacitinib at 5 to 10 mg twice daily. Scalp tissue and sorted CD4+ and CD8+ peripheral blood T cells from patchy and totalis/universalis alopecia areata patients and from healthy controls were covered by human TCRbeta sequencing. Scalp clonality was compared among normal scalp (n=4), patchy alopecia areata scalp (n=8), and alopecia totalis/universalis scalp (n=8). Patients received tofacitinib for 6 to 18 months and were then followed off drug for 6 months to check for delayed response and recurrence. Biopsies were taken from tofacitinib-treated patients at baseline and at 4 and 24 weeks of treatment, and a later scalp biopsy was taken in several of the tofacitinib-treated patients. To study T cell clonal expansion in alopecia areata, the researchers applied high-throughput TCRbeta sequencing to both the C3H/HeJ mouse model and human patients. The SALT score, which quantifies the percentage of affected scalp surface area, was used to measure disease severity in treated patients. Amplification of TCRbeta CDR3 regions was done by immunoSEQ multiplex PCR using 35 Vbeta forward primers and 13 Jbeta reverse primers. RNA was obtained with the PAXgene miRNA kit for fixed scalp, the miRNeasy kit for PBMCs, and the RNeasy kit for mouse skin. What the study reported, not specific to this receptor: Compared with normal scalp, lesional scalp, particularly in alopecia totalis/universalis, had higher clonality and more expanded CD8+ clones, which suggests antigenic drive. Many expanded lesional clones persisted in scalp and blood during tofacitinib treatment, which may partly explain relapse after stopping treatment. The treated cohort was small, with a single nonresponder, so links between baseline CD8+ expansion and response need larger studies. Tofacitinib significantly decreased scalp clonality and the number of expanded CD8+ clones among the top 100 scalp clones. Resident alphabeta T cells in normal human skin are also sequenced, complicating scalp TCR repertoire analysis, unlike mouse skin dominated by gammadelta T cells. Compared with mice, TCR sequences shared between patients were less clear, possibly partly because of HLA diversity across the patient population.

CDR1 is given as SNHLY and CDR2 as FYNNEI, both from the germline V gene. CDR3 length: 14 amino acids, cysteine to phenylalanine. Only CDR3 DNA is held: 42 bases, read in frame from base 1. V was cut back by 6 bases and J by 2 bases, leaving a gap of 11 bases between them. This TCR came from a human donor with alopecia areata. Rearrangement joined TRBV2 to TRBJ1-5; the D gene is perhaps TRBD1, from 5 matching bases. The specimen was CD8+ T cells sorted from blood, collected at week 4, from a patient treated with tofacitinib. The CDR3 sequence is CASRGREGNQPQHF. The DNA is TGTGCCAGCAGGGGCAGGGAGGGCAATCAGCCCCAGCATTTT.